The source of this T cell receptor (beta chain) is a study of radiotherapy plus CTLA-4 blockade in lung cancer (dated by TCRdb to the late 2010s). About the study as a whole: Among the enrolled patients, under 20% had an objective response, and around 31% reached disease control. Study-level results and caveats: The strongest predictors of response, as reported, were early dynamic changes in blood T cell clones along with a rise in serum interferon-beta after radiation. After treatment with radiotherapy and ipilimumab, TCR clones that originated in tumors expanded in peripheral blood.

Receptor libraries were prepared by the immunoSEQ multiplex PCR assay. The immuneACCESS repertoire file appears here via TCRdb, limited to in-frame rearrangements. These files lack a portion of the clones; in checked studies, under half of the deficit traces to unresolved V genes, and the cause of the others is not known. A total of 57,000 or so clones appear in this sample, approximately 80% of them only once. The ten top clones hold 3.5% to 4.5% of the sample. Concerning this clone itself: The antigen this receptor binds is unknown. Base qualities are not recorded, but no much larger clone differs from it by a single base.

Focal radiation therapy combined with CTLA-4 blockade (ipilimumab) was tested in patients with chemo-refractory metastatic non-small-cell lung cancer. Sequences were derived from peripheral blood, sampled from a patient treated with radiotherapy plus ipilimumab. The clonotype was recovered from a human donor with non-small cell lung cancer who had a complete response to radiotherapy plus ipilimumab.

The DNA is TGTGCCAGCAGCGTAGGGACTAGCGGAGCCCGAGGCTATGAGCAGTTCTTC. The resulting protein is CASSVGTSGARGYEQFF. The chain links TRBV9 with TRBJ2-1, and 10 junctional nucleotides match TRBD2. Trimming removed 0 bases from V and 8 bases from J; the gene matches leave 11 bases unexplained. According to the germline V gene, CDR1 reads SGDLS and CDR2 reads YYNGEE. The CDR3 numbers 17 residues from cysteine through phenylalanine. Just CDR3 DNA is preserved here, 51 bases in frame from base 1.